The clone carrying this T cell receptor (beta chain) was observed once. Measured with immunoSEQ multiplex PCR; TCRdb has only the in-frame clones, and not every one. The table has roughly 120,000 clones, around 89% seen once. These data belong to a study of control samples from healthy donors and cancer patients. CDR3 length: 13 amino acids. The germline V gene has CDR1 ENHRY and CDR2 SYGVKD. The junction had 6 bases not matched to a gene; V was cut back by 10 bases and J by 6 bases. The receptor was isolated from a woman in her seventies in good health. The rearrangement joins TRBV10-3 to TRBJ1-4, with TRBD1 matching 9 bases. The source material was blood. CDR3 sequence (DNA): TGTGCCAGCAGGGACAGGGACTATGAAAAACTGTTTTTT. Its translation is CASRDRDYEKLFF.